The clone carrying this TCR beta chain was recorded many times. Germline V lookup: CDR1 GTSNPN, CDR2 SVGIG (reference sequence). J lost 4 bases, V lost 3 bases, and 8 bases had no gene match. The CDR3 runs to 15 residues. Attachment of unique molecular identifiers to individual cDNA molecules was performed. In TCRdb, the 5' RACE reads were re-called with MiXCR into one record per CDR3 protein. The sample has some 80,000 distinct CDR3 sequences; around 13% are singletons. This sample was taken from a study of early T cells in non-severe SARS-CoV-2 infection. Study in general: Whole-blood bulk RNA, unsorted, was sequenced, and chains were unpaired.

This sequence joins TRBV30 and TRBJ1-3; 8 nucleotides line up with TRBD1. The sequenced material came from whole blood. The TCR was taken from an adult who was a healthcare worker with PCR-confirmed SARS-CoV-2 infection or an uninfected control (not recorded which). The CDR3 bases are TGTGCCTGGAGGGCTACAGGGGGATCAGGAAACACCATATATTTT. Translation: CAWRATGGSGNTIYF.